These 17 T cell receptor beta chains were all obtained from the same sample, sequenced in a study of OX40 agonist ivuxolimab in advanced cancers. Repertoires were generated with immunoSEQ multiplex PCR, while TCRdb's copy carries only in-frame clones and drops some. This sample has about 79,000 clones, with over 75% found just once. This specimen consisted of CD4+ or CD8+ T cells sorted from blood, obtained in a trial of the OX40 agonist ivuxolimab. These receptor sequences come from an adult with an advanced solid tumor such as melanoma, head and neck, liver or kidney cancer.

The gene calls are TRBV7-9 and TRBJ2-3, with D possibly matching TRBD2 (6 bases). Trimming shortened V by 1 base and J by 9 bases, and 14 bases separated the two germline ends. The germline V gene has CDR1 SEHNR and CDR2 FQNEAQ (reference sequence). CDR3 size: 14 residues. CDR3 sequence reads: CASSLGGDGATQYF. CDR3 nucleotides: TGTGCCAGCAGCTTAGGCGGGGACGGGGCGACGCAGTATTTT.

The chain recombines TRBV9 with TRBJ1-2; D ambiguous. Trimming took off 0 bases at V and 2 bases at J, with 5 bases between the two ends. This CDR3 has 13 residues. Germline V lookup: CDR1 SGDLS, CDR2 YYNGEE. The CDR3 is CASSVATNYGYTF. The CDR3 DNA follows: TGTGCCAGCAGCGTAGCTACCAACTATGGCTACACCTTC.

This sequence joins TRBV5-8 and TRBJ1-2; a possible D gene is TRBD1 (5 bases). CDR1 and CDR2 from the germline V gene are SGHTS and YDEGEE. V lost 6 bases and J lost 8, with 17 bases in between. This CDR3 region has 13 residues. This CDR3 is CASNRMSGNGYTF. CDR3 DNA sequence: TGTGCCAGCAACCGTATGTCAGGGAACGGCTACACCTTC.

V usage is TRBV5-5 and J usage is TRBJ2-1; 7 nucleotides line up with TRBD1. With V trimmed by 0 bases and J by 4 bases, 4 bases remained unmatched. This CDR3 has 15 residues. CDR1 is SGHKS, CDR2 YYEKEE, per germline (reference sequence). The CDR3 region is CASSLEGGLYNEQFF. CDR3 coding DNA: TGTGCCAGCAGCTTGGAAGGGGGCCTGTACAATGAGCAGTTCTTC.

The chain recombines TRBV11-2 with TRBJ2-7; no definite D call. The CDR3 spans 13 residues. Germline CDR1 SGHAT, CDR2 FQNNGV. Between the trimmed V and J ends, which lost 0 bases and 1 base, there was a span of 4 bases. The DNA of the CDR3 is TGTGCCAGCAGCTTAGACACGTCCTACGAGCAGTACTTC. Its protein product is CASSLDTSYEQYF. The whole variable domain, remainder taken from reference TRBV11-2 and TRBJ2-7, is EAGVAQSPRYKIIEKRQSVAFWCNPISGHATLYWYQQILGQGPKLLIQFQNNGVVDDSQLPKDRFSAERLKGVDSTLKIQPAKLEDSAVYLCASSLDTSYEQYFGPGTRLTVT.

Turning to this clone: Other DNA sequences within the sample encode an identical CDR3. The genes are TRBV28 and TRBJ2-5; D possibly corresponds to TRBD2 (6 bases). The J call may be incorrect, as the DNA end agrees better with TRBJ2-7. Germline assignment: CDR1 MDHEN and CDR2 SYDVKM. The CDR3 runs 13 residues. CDR3 in DNA: TGTGCCAGCAGTTTGGGCGGGACCTACGAGCAGTACTTC. Translated, it gives CASSLGGTYEQYF.

This chain uses TRBV19 with TRBJ2-1, with 10 bases matching TRBD1. The junction had 6 bases not matched to a gene; V was cut back by 10 bases and J by 6 bases. The CDR3 covers 13 residues. The germline gives CDR1 LNHDA, CDR2 SQIVND (reference sequence). The CDR3 spells CATRQGAFNEQFF. In DNA form, the CDR3 reads TGTGCCACCCGACAGGGGGCTTTCAATGAGCAGTTCTTC.

This clone was recorded once. V and J are TRBV4-2 and TRBJ2-7; 14 bases match TRBD2. Germline V gene sequence: CDR1 LGHNA, CDR2 YNFKEQ. V lost 0 bases, J lost 2 bases, and 6 bases stayed unmatched. This CDR3 comprises 18 residues. As DNA, the CDR3 is TGTGCCAGCAGCCAAGACGGGACTAGCGGGAGTCGGGCCTACGAGCAGTACTTC. It codes for CASSQDGTSGSRAYEQYF.

The chain carries TRBV19 and TRBJ2-3; no reliable D call. Trimming stripped 7 bases from V and 0 bases from J, with 14 bases between. The germline V gene has CDR1 LNHDA and CDR2 SQIVND (reference sequence). CDR3 size: 15 residues. The CDR3 bases are TGTGCCAGTAACGAGGCCTCTTCTAGCACAGATACGCAGTATTTT. Translating gives CASNEASSSTDTQYF.

The chain recombines TRBV19 with TRBJ2-1; D is undetermined. This CDR3 is 12 amino acids long. Deletions cut 1 base from V and 4 bases from J, with 2 bases between. The germline V gene has CDR1 LNHDA and CDR2 SQIVND (reference sequence). CDR3 sequence: CASSIGYNEQFF. The CDR3 nucleotides read TGTGCCAGTAGTATAGGGTACAATGAGCAGTTCTTC.

The chain uses TRBV9 and TRBJ1-1; D unresolved. Germline V gene lookup returns CDR1 SGDLS and CDR2 YYNGEE. The CDR3 has 13 residues. Trimming pared 0 bases from V and 0 bases from J, leaving 3 bases between. This CDR3 reads CASSVDLNTEAFF. DNA for the CDR3: TGTGCCAGCAGCGTAGACCTGAACACTGAAGCTTTCTTT.

The CDR3 spells CASSQEWGGRVGEQYF. The DNA of the CDR3 is TGCGCCAGCAGCCAAGAATGGGGAGGGAGGGTAGGGGAGCAGTACTTC. This chain joins TRBV4-3 and TRBJ2-7; 7 positions match TRBD2. CDR1 is LGHNA and CDR2 is YSLEER in the germline V gene. This CDR3 is 16 amino acids long. Losses at the gene ends were 0 bases for V and 7 bases for J; bases not matched to a gene: 12.

This chain joins TRBV10-3 and TRBJ2-7; the match to TRBD2 covers 13 bases. Germline CDR1 reads ENHRY; CDR2 reads SYGVKD. The V gene end was trimmed by 4 bases and the J gene end by 5 bases; junction bases not matched to a gene: 2. The CDR3 is 14 amino acids. The CDR3 nucleotides are TGTGCCATCAGTGCGGGACTAGCGGGGAACGAGCAGTACTTC. This sequence encodes CAISAGLAGNEQYF.

The chain uses TRBV5-1 and TRBJ2-5; D remains unclear. V was trimmed by 4 bases and J by 5 bases, leaving 9 bases between them. Germline V gene sequence: CDR1 SGHRS, CDR2 YFSETQ. The CDR3 contains 12 residues. CDR3 in DNA: TGCGCCAGCAGCAAGGTCTCGGAGACCCAGTACTTC. This sequence encodes CASSKVSETQYF. The full variable domain, completed using reference TRBV5-1 and TRBJ2-5, is KAGVTQTPRYLIKTRGQQVTLSCSPISGHRSVSWYQQTPGQGLQFLFEYFSETQRNKGNFPGRFSGRQFSNSRSEMNVSTLELGDSALYLCASSKVSETQYFGPGTRLLVL.

The genes are TRBV5-1 and TRBJ2-1; 7 bases map to TRBD1. The CDR3 has 14 amino acids. Germline V gives CDR1 SGHRS, CDR2 YFSETQ. The J segment lost 5 bases and the V segment lost 4 bases, leaving 6 bases of the junction unmatched. This chain's CDR3 is CASSEGDSNNEQFF. In DNA form, the CDR3 reads TGCGCCAGCAGCGAAGGGGACAGCAACAATGAGCAGTTCTTC.

The V gene is TRBV2, the J gene TRBJ1-5; D remains unclear. V lost 8 bases and J 4 bases, leaving 12 bases between the germline ends. Looked up from germline, CDR1 is SNHLY and CDR2 is FYNNEI. The CDR3 extends over 13 amino acids. Here the CDR3 reads CASAIGLNQPQHF. CDR3 in DNA: TGTGCCAGCGCTATTGGTCTAAATCAGCCCCAGCATTTT.

This clone was seen a handful of times. The V and J genes are TRBV11-3 and TRBJ2-2, with TRBD1 matching 7 bases. Germline CDR1 SGHNT, CDR2 YENEEA. This CDR3 comprises 15 residues. Losses at the gene ends were 4 bases for V and 0 bases for J; bases not matched to a gene: 2. This CDR3 is CASSWDSPNTGELFF. CDR3 sequence (DNA): TGTGCCAGCAGCTGGGACAGCCCGAACACCGGGGAGCTGTTTTTT.